These 25 T cell receptor beta chains came from one sample sequenced in a study of blood T cell repertoires in COVID-19. Repertoires were generated with immunoSEQ multiplex PCR, while TCRdb's copy carries only in-frame clones and drops some. In the table there are 80,000 to 100,000 clones, around 82% of which are singletons. The sequencing input was peripheral blood. The source is a man aged 70 or older with active or convalescent COVID-19.

This chain uses TRBV5-4 with TRBJ1-5; no firm D call. CDR3 size: 12 residues. The germline V gene has CDR1 SGHNT and CDR2 YYREEE (reference sequence). Trimming cost V 4 bases and J 8 bases, with 10 bases left between them. DNA of the CDR3: TGTGCCAGCAGCGTGATCGGTGAGCCCCAGCATTTT. This gives the protein CASSVIGEPQHF.

The chain employs TRBV7-8 and TRBJ1-2, with D tentatively TRBD1 (5 bases). CDR1 and CDR2 (germline): SGHVS, FQNEAQ. The ends were cut back, 5 bases at V and 0 bases at J, with 13 bases in the middle. CDR3 length: 15 amino acids. CDR3 loop: CASSILQETNYGYTF. CDR3 nucleotides: TGTGCCAGCAGCATCCTACAGGAGACTAACTATGGCTACACCTTC.

J is TRBJ1-2 and V is TRBV5-6; D perhaps matches TRBD1 (5 bases). The CDR3 totals 13 residues. V was shortened by 5 bases and J by 6 bases, with 14 bases between the two germline ends. Germline V CDR1 and CDR2: SGHDT, YYEEEE. As DNA, the CDR3 is TGTGCCAGCAGACATCGGGCGGGGGATGGCTACACCTTC. Translation gives CASRHRAGDGYTF.

This clone occurred a few times. The chain uses TRBV11-2 and TRBJ1-2, with D maybe TRBD1 (5 bases). CDR3 length: 13 residues. Germline CDR1 SGHAT, CDR2 FQNNGV. V gave up 5 bases and J gave up 4 bases, with 11 bases separating them. Written as DNA, the CDR3 is TGTGCCAGCAGCACTACAGGTGCCTATGGCTACACCTTC. This sequence encodes CASSTTGAYGYTF.

The chain has TRBV15 and TRBJ2-5; possibly TRBD1 for D (6 bases). The CDR3 runs 14 residues. The V end was cut by 5 bases, the J end by 1 base, with 11 bases between. Per the germline V gene, CDR1 is LNHNV and CDR2 is YYDKDF (reference sequence). CDR3 DNA sequence: TGTGCCACCAGCGCCCAACAGGGCCAAGAGACCCAGTACTTC. Translation: CATSAQQGQETQYF.

V is TRBV5-1 and J is TRBJ2-7; 8 bases agree with TRBD1. Germline loops: CDR1 SGHRS, CDR2 YFSETQ. This CDR3 comprises 14 residues. Trimming cost V 3 bases and J 0 bases; bases outside gene matches: 2. The CDR3 coding sequence is TGCGCCAGCAGCTGGGGGACAGGCTCCTACGAGCAGTACTTC. Its protein is CASSWGTGSYEQYF.

In this sample, this clone turned up once. This chain links TRBV5-6 with TRBJ1-4, with a weak D call TRBD1 (6 bases). The CDR3 loop spans 14 amino acids. Trimming removed 7 bases at V and 3 bases at J, with 13 bases between. Germline lookup yields CDR1 SGHDT and CDR2 YYEEEE. CDR3 in DNA: TGTGCCAGCCGTCAGGGGTGGGCTAATGAAAAACTGTTTTTT. This encodes CASRQGWANEKLFF.

A single count supports this clone. The rearrangement links TRBV3-1 (or the pseudogene TRBV3-2) to TRBJ1-4; 10 nucleotides align to TRBD1. CDR3 length: 16 amino acids. J lost 7 bases, V lost 4 bases, and 9 bases had no gene match. Germline V gene data show CDR1 as LGHDT and CDR2 as YNNKEL (reference sequence). The CDR3 loop reads CASSPRTGGLGEKLFF. The CDR3 DNA follows: TGTGCCAGCAGCCCTCGGACAGGGGGATTGGGTGAAAAACTGTTTTTT.

This chain joins TRBV29-1 and TRBJ1-1; perhaps TRBD1 as D (5 bases). Germline assignment: CDR1 SQVTM and CDR2 ANQGSEA. Trimming took 5 bases from V and 5 from J, leaving 9 bases between them. This CDR3 is built from 11 residues. CDR3 coding DNA: TGCAGCGTTTACCAGGGTACTGAAGCTTTCTTT. This gives the protein CSVYQGTEAFF.

The rearrangement joins TRBV11-3 to TRBJ1-1; D remains unclear. Per germline, CDR1 SGHNT and CDR2 YENEEA. CDR3 length equals 15 residues. Trimming took off 3 bases at V and 4 bases at J, with 15 bases between the two ends. Here the CDR3 DNA reads TGTGCCAGCAGCTTCTCCCTTCTAGGCCCCACTGAAGCTTTCTTT. This gives the protein CASSFSLLGPTEAFF.

The chain recombines TRBV7-2 with TRBJ1-3, with D maybe TRBD1 (6 bases). V shed 2 bases and J shed 4 bases, with 21 bases lying between them. The CDR3 sequence is 18 residues long. From germline, CDR1 is SGHTA and CDR2 FQGNSA. CDR3 DNA sequence: TGTGCCAGCAGCTTAAGGGGGTTTGAAGGGGCGGTGGGAAACACCATATATTTT. This gives the protein CASSLRGFEGAVGNTIYF.

The rearrangement joins TRBV27 to TRBJ2-6; maybe TRBD1 (5 bases). Germline V gene data show CDR1 as MNHEY and CDR2 as SMNVEV (reference sequence). V lost 6 bases and J 7 bases, leaving 10 bases between the germline ends. The CDR3 has 13 residues. The CDR3 region has the DNA TGTGCCAGCAGCCCAAGGACAGCCAACGTCCTGACTTTC. Its translation: CASSPRTANVLTF.

The chain is built from TRBV6-5 and TRBJ2-3; TRBD1 aligns across 8 bases. Germline V gene lookup returns CDR1 MNHEY and CDR2 SVGAGI. V gave up 8 bases and J gave up 0 bases; unmatched junction bases: 4. This CDR3 region has 14 residues. CDR3: CASPTGVSTDTQYF. For the CDR3, the DNA is TGTGCCAGCCCGACAGGGGTTAGCACAGATACGCAGTATTTT.

The chain combines TRBV30 with TRBJ2-6; 12 bases align to TRBD1. Germline V gene data show CDR1 as GTSNPN and CDR2 as SVGIG (reference sequence). There are 17 residues in the CDR3. V was pared by 5 bases and J by 2 bases, with 7 bases of the junction left unmatched. The CDR3 DNA reads TGTGCCTGGTTCCGGGACAGGGGGCGTGCTGGGGCCAACGTCCTGACTTTC. It encodes CAWFRDRGRAGANVLTF.

The chain links TRBV3-1 (or the pseudogene TRBV3-2) to TRBJ1-2, with 11 bases fitting TRBD1. Trimming at V came to 2 bases and at J to 6 bases, leaving 5 bases not matched to a gene. Germline assignment: CDR1 LGHDT and CDR2 YNNKEL (reference sequence). The CDR3 runs to 15 residues. The CDR3 bases are TGTGCCAGCAGCCAACTCGGACAGGGGGCGCATGGCTACACCTTC. This translates into CASSQLGQGAHGYTF.

This clone was observed a few times. The rearrangement joins TRBV5-1 to TRBJ1-2; TRBD1 agrees at 7 bases. Germline lookup yields CDR1 SGHRS and CDR2 YFSETQ. V trimming: 0 bases; J trimming: 2 bases; junction bases outside the gene matches: 4. The CDR3 extends over 15 amino acids. CDR3 sequence reads: CASSLAATGNYGYTF. CDR3 bases: TGCGCCAGCAGCTTGGCCGCGACAGGGAACTATGGCTACACCTTC.

V usage is TRBV30 and J usage is TRBJ2-1; perhaps TRBD2 as D (6 bases). The CDR3 consists of 13 residues. Trimming left V 3 bases short and J 6 bases short, with 12 bases between. From germline, CDR1 is GTSNPN and CDR2 SVGIG (reference sequence). CDR3 protein: CAWSRDSRNEQFF. CDR3 DNA sequence: TGTGCCTGGAGCCGGGACTCGCGCAATGAGCAGTTCTTC. The full variable domain, with the rest looked up from reference TRBV30 and TRBJ2-1, is SQTIHQWPATLVQPVGSPLSLECTVEGTSNPNLYWYRQAAGRGLQLLFYSVGIGQISSEVPQNLSASRPQDRQFILSSKKLLLSDSGFYLCAWSRDSRNEQFFGPGTRLTVL.

This clone was observed a few times. V gene TRBV7-9 combines with J gene TRBJ1-1; D not certain. Germline lookup yields CDR1 SEHNR and CDR2 FQNEAQ (reference sequence). The CDR3 is made up of 14 amino acids. V was pared by 8 bases and J by 7 bases, with 20 bases between. The CDR3 here is CASGYPQVSVEAFF. CDR3 nucleotide sequence: TGTGCCAGCGGCTATCCGCAGGTGTCTGTTGAAGCTTTCTTT.

The chain is built from TRBV11-2 and TRBJ1-1, with D maybe TRBD1 (6 bases). The CDR3 covers 16 residues. Trimming took off 5 bases at V and 1 base at J, with 17 bases between the two ends. In germline, CDR1 is SGHAT, CDR2 FQNNGV. In DNA, the CDR3 is TGTGCCAGCAGCCCACCCCGACAGGTACCGAACACTGAAGCTTTCTTT. This gives the protein CASSPPRQVPNTEAFF.

The chain employs TRBV29-1 and TRBJ2-3; 7 bases match TRBD1. Unmatched junction bases numbered 10, after V lost 5 bases and J lost 2 bases. Looked up from germline, CDR1 is SQVTM and CDR2 is ANQGSEA. The CDR3 runs to 15 residues. CDR3 in DNA: TGCAGCGTTCTCACCCGACAGGGTTTCACAGATACGCAGTATTTT. Amino acids: CSVLTRQGFTDTQYF.

The genes are TRBV28 and TRBJ2-5; the D gene is possibly TRBD1 (6 bases). The CDR3 is 13 residues long. V dropped 5 bases and J dropped 5 bases, with 12 bases sitting between them. CDR1 MDHEN and CDR2 SYDVKM come from the germline V gene. The CDR3 is CASSQGLGETQYF. The CDR3 coding sequence is TGTGCCAGCAGTCAGGGGTTGGGGGAGACCCAGTACTTC.

The chain carries TRBV19 and TRBJ1-5, with TRBD1 identical over 11 bases. The CDR3 is 15 residues long. Germline CDR1 is LNHDA and CDR2 is SQIVND (reference sequence). The V gene end was trimmed by 4 bases and the J gene end by 4 bases; junction bases not matched to a gene: 3. CDR3 protein: CASSKGQGGNQPQHF. The CDR3 nucleotides read TGTGCCAGTAGTAAGGGACAGGGGGGAAATCAGCCCCAGCATTTT.

The rearrangement joins TRBV5-1 to TRBJ2-7, with 10 bases identical to TRBD1. The CDR3 is 12 residues long. V shed 4 bases, J shed 6 bases, and the junction held 1 base outside the gene matches. Germline loops: CDR1 SGHRS, CDR2 YFSETQ. The CDR3, as DNA: TGCGCCAGCAGCAGGGACAGGGGCGAGCAGTACTTC. Translating it yields CASSRDRGEQYF.

This clone was detected only a few times. V usage is TRBV18 and J usage is TRBJ1-3, with a tentative D call TRBD1 (6 bases). The germline V gene has CDR1 KGHSH and CDR2 LQKENI. V was cut by 2 bases and J by 3 bases, with 8 bases left in between. CDR3 length: 14 amino acids. DNA for the CDR3: TGTGCCAGCTCACCAGGGGGCAATGGAAACACCATATATTTT. Residues: CASSPGGNGNTIYF. Drawing the rest from reference TRBV18 and TRBJ1-3, the complete variable domain is NAGVMQNPRHLVRRRGQEARLRCSPMKGHSHVYWYRQLPEEGLKFMVYLQKENIIDESGMPKERFSAEFPKEGPSILRIQQVVRGDSAAYFCASSPGGNGNTIYFGEGSWLTVV.

This clone has at least ten counts. The V call is TRBV14, the J call TRBJ2-5; 8 bases agree with TRBD1. CDR3 length: 16 amino acids. Germline CDR1 reads SGHDN; CDR2 reads FVKESK. The V segment lost 1 base and the J segment 1 base; nucleotides outside the gene matches: 5. CDR3 sequence reads: CASSQGTGTVQETQYF. The DNA of the CDR3 is TGTGCCAGCAGCCAAGGGACAGGGACGGTCCAAGAGACCCAGTACTTC.